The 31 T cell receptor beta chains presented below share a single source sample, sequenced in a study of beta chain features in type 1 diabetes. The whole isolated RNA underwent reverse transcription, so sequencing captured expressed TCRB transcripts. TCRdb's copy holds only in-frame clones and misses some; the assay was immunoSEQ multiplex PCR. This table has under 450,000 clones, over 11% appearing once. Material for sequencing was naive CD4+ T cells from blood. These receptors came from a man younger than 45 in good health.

CDR3 coding DNA: TGTGCCAGCAGTAGAGGGACAGGGGGCATGGAGACCCAGTACTTC. Its protein is CASSRGTGGMETQYF. The chain has TRBV6-1 and TRBJ2-5; TRBD1 matches at 12 bases. V dropped 5 bases and J dropped 5; count of bases not matched to a gene: 6. The germline V gene has CDR1 MNHNS and CDR2 SASEGT. This CDR3 has 15 residues.

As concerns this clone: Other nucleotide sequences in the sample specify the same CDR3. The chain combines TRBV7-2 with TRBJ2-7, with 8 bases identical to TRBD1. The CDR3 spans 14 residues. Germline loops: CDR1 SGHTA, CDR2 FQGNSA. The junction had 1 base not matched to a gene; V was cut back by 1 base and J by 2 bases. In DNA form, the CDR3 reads TGTGCCAGCAGCTTAGGGACAGGGCCCTACGAGCAGTACGTC. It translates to CASSLGTGPYEQYV.

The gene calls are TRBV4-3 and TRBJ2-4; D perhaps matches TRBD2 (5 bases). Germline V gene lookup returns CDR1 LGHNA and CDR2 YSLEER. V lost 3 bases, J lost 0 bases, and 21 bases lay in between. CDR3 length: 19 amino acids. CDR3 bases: TGCGCCAGCAGCCAGGAACCAATTCGGGGAACCTTAGCCAAAAACATTCAGTACTTC. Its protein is CASSQEPIRGTLAKNIQYF.

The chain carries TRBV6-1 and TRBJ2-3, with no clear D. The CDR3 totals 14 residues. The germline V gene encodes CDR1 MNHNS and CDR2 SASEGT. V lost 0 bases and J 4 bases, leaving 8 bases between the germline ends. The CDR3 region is CASSEALGPDTQYF. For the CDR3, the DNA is TGTGCCAGCAGTGAAGCTTTAGGCCCAGATACGCAGTATTTT.

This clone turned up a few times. The CDR3 loop reads CASSPMRGQLYNEQFF. CDR3 nucleotides: TGTGCCAGTAGTCCTATGAGGGGCCAACTCTACAATGAGCAGTTCTTC. This chain uses TRBV19 with TRBJ2-1; D is perhaps TRBD1 or TRBD2 (5 bases each). The CDR3 length is 16 residues. Germline V gene data show CDR1 as LNHDA and CDR2 as SQIVND (reference sequence). V was shortened by 5 bases and J by 3 bases, with 17 bases between the two germline ends.

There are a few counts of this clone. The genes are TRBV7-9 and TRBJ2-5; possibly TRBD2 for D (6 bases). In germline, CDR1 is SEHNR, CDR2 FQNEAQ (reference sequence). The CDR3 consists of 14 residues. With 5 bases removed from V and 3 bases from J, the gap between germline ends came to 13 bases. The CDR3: CASSPGLWEETQYF. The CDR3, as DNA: TGTGCCAGCAGCCCGGGACTTTGGGAAGAGACCCAGTACTTC.

For the CDR3, the DNA is TGTGCCTGGACCCTACGGAGTAGCGGGAGAACCGGGGAGCTGTTTTTT. Its translation: CAWTLRSSGRTGELFF. This sequence joins TRBV30 and TRBJ2-2, with 9 positions matching TRBD2. J was trimmed by 5 bases and V by 4 bases; bases with no gene match: 11. The CDR3 extends over 16 amino acids. The germline gives CDR1 GTSNPN, CDR2 SVGIG (reference sequence). Drawing the rest from reference TRBV30 and TRBJ2-2, the complete variable domain is SQTIHQWPATLVQPVGSPLSLECTVEGTSNPNLYWYRQAAGRGLQLLFYSVGIGQISSEVPQNLSASRPQDRQFILSSKKLLLSDSGFYLCAWTLRSSGRTGELFFGEGSRLTVL.

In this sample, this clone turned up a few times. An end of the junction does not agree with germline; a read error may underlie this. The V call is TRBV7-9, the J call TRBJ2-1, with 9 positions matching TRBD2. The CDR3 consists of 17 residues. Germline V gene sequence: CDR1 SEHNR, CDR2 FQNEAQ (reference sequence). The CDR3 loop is CASSVAGVGLAYNEQFF. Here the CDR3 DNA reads TGTGCCAGCAGCGTAGCCGGTGTGGGACTAGCATACAATGAGCAGTTCTTC.

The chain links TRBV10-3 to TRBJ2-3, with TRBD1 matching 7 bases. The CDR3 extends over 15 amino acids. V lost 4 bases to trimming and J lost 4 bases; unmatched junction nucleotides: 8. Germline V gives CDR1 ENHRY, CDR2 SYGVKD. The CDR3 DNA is TGTGCCATCAGTGTCATGTTAAGGGGGCCAGATACGCAGTATTTT. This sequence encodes CAISVMLRGPDTQYF.

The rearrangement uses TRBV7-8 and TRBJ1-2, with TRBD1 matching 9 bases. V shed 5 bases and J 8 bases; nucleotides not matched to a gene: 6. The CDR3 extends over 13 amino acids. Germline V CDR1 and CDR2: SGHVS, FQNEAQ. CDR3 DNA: TGTGCCAGCAGCGTTGGACAGGGGAGCGGCTACACCTTC. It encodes CASSVGQGSGYTF.

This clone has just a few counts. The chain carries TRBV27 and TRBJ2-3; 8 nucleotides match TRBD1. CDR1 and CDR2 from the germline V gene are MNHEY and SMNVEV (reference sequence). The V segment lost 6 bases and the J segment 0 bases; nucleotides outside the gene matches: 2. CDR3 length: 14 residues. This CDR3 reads CASRRQGSTDTQYF. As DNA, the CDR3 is TGTGCCAGCAGGCGACAGGGGAGCACAGATACGCAGTATTTT.

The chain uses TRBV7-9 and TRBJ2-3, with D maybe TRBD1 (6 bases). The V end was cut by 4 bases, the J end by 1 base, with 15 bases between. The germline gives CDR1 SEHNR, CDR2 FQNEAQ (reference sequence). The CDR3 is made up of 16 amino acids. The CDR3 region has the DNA TGTGCCAGCAGCTCCCCAATTTGGGGGCGCACAGATACGCAGTATTTT. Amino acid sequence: CASSSPIWGRTDTQYF.

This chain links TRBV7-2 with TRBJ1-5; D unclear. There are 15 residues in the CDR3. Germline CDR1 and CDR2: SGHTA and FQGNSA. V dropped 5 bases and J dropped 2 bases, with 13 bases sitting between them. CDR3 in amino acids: CASSDRGRGNQPQHF. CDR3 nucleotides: TGTGCCAGCAGCGACCGCGGAAGGGGCAATCAGCCCCAGCATTTT.

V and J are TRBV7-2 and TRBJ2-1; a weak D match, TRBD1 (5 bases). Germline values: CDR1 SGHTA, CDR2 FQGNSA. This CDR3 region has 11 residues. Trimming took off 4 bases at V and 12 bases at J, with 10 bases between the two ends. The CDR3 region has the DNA TGTGCCAGCAGCTCCATCAGGGCGCAGTTCTTC. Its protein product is CASSSIRAQFF.

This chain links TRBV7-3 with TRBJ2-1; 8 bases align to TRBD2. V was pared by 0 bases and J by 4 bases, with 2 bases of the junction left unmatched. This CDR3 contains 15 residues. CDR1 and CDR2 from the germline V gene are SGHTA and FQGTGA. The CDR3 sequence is CASSLTSGVYNEQFF. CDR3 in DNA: TGTGCCAGCAGCTTAACTAGCGGGGTTTACAATGAGCAGTTCTTC.

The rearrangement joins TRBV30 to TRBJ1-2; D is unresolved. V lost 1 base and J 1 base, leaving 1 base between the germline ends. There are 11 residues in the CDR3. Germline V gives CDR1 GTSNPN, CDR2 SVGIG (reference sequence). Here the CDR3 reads CAWSGNYGYTF. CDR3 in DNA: TGTGCCTGGAGTGGTAACTATGGCTACACCTTC.

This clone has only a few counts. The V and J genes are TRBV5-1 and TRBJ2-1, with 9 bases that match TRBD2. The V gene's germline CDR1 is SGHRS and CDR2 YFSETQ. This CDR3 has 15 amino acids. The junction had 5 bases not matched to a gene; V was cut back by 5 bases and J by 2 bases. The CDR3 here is CASSSSGNTYNEQFF. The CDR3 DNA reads TGCGCCAGCAGTTCTAGCGGGAACACCTACAATGAGCAGTTCTTC.

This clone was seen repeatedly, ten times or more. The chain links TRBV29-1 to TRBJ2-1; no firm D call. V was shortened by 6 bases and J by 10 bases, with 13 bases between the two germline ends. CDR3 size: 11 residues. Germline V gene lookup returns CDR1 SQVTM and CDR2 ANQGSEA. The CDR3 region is CSVQLHSEQFF. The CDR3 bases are TGCAGCGTCCAACTACACTCGGAGCAGTTCTTC.

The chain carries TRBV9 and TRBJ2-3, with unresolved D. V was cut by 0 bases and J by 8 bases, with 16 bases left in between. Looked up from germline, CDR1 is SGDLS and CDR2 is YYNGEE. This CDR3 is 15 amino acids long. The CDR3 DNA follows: TGTGCCAGCAGCGTAGGTGCGGCCTCATCCAGTACGCAGTATTTT. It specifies CASSVGAASSSTQYF. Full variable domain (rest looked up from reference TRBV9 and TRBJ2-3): DSGVTQTPKHLITATGQRVTLRCSPRSGDLSVYWYQQSLDQGLQFLIQYYNGEERAKGNILERFSAQQFPDLHSELNLSSLELGDSALYFCASSVGAASSSTQYFGPGTRLTVL.

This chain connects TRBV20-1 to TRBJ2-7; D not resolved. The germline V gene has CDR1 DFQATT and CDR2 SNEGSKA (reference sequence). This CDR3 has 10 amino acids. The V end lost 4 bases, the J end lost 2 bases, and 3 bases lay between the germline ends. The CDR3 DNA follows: TGCAGTGCTAAAGCCTACGAGCAGTACTTC. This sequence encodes CSAKAYEQYF.

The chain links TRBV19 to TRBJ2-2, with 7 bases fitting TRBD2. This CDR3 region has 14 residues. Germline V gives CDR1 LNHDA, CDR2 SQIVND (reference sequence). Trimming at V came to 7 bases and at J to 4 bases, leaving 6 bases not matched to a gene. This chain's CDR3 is CASKDPGGTGELFF. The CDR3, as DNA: TGTGCCAGTAAGGACCCGGGGGGCACCGGGGAGCTGTTTTTT. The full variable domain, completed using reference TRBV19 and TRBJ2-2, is DGGITQSPKYLFRKEGQNVTLSCEQNLNHDAMYWYRQDPGQGLRLIYYSQIVNDFQKGDIAEGYSVSREKKESFPLTVTSAQKNPTAFYLCASKDPGGTGELFFGEGSRLTVL.

In DNA, the CDR3 is TGTGCCTGGAGTGTACGACCGGGTAGCTCAAACCAGGGGTCCTACAATGAGCAGTTCTTC. Translated, it gives CAWSVRPGSSNQGSYNEQFF. V is TRBV30 and J is TRBJ2-1, with TRBD1 as a possible D gene (6 bases). This CDR3 spans 20 amino acids. Trimming cost V 0 bases and J 1 base, with 25 bases left between them. Germline lookup yields CDR1 GTSNPN and CDR2 SVGIG (reference sequence).

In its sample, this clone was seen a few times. CDR3 sequence (DNA): TGTGCCAGCAGCTGGAAATCTCCATTACGCACAGATACGCAGTATTTT. It encodes CASSWKSPLRTDTQYF. This sequence joins TRBV5-4 and TRBJ2-3; D is unresolved. V gave up 3 bases and J gave up 1 base, with 15 bases separating them. The CDR3 runs to 16 residues. Germline-derived CDR1 and CDR2 are SGHNT and YYREEE (reference sequence).

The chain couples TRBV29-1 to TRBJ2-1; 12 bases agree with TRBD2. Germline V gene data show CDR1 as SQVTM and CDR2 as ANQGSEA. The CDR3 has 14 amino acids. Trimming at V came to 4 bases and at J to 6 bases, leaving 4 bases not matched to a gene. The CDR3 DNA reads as TGCAGCGTTGCGCTAGCGGGGGGGCTCAATGAGCAGTTCTTC. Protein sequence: CSVALAGGLNEQFF.

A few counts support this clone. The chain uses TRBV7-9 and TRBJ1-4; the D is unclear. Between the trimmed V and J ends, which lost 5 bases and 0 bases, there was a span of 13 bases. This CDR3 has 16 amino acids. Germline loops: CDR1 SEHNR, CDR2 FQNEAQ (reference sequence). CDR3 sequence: CASSTGTGPTNEKLFF. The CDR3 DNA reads TGTGCCAGCAGCACCGGCACGGGCCCAACTAATGAAAAACTGTTTTTT.

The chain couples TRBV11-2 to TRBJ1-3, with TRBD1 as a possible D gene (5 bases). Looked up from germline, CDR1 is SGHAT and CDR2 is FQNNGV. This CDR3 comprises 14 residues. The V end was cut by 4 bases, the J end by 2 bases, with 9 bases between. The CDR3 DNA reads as TGTGCCAGCAGCTACGCGACAGCTGGAAACACCATATATTTT. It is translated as CASSYATAGNTIYF.

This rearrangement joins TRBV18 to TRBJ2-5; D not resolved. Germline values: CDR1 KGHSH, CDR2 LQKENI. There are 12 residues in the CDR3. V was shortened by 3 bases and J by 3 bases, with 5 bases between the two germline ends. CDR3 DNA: TGTGCCAGCTCACCGATAGAAGAGACCCAGTACTTC. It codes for CASSPIEETQYF.

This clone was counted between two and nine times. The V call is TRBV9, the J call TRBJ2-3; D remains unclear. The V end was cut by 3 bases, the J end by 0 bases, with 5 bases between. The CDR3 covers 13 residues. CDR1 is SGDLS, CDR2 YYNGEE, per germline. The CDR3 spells CASSAVSTDTQYF. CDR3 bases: TGTGCCAGCAGCGCCGTTAGCACAGATACGCAGTATTTT.

The CDR3 DNA reads as TGTGCCAGCAGCGAGACAGGGCGGCAAGAGACCCAGTACTTC. It specifies CASSETGRQETQYF. The gene calls are TRBV9 and TRBJ2-5, with TRBD1 matching 7 bases. Trimming removed 3 bases from V and 2 bases from J; junction bases left unmatched: 4. Germline CDR1 is SGDLS and CDR2 is YYNGEE. The CDR3 is 14 amino acids.

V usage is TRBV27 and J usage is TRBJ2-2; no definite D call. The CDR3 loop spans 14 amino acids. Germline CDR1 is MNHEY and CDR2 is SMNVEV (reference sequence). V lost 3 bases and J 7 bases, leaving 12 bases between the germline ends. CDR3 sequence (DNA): TGTGCCAGCAGTTTCTCAGTCAAGGGCGGGGAGCTGTTTTTT. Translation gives CASSFSVKGGELFF.

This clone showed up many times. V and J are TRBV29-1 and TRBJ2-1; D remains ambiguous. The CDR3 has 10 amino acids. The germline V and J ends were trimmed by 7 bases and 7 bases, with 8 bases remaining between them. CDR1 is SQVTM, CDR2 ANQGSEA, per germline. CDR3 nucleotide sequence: TGCAGCGGAAGAGAGAATGAGCAGTTCTTC. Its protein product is CSGRENEQFF.